Listed below are T cell receptor beta chains from one sample, sequenced in a study of blood T cell repertoires in COVID-19. Produced via immunoSEQ multiplex PCR; TCRdb's table is partial and in-frame only. The sample has some 150,000 clones; 89% are singletons. The sample comprised PBMCs or T cells enriched from blood (not recorded which). The receptors here all came from a woman aged 18-29 years who had recovered from COVID-19. Both conserved end residues are part of each CDR3. A D gene is named only where the DNA matches it firmly. Size is omitted from some rows. Given values are once, few, many or a class for expanded clones.

J,length,D,size,V,CDR3,DNA
TRBJ2-3,14,NA,NA,TRBV5-1,CASSSGGVTDTQYF,TGCGCCAGCAGCAGCGGCGGAGTCACAGATACGCAGTATTTT
TRBJ2-7,15,TRBD2,once,TRBV9,CASSVSSGSPYEQYF,TGTGCCAGCAGCGTGTCTAGCGGATCACCCTACGAGCAGTACTTC
TRBJ1-2,13,TRBD1,NA,TRBV7-9,CASSSTGVYGYTF,TGTGCCAGCAGCTCCACAGGGGTCTATGGCTACACCTTC
TRBJ2-3,13,NA,NA,TRBV5-4,CASSPTSTDTQYF,TGTGCCAGCAGCCCTACCAGCACAGATACGCAGTATTTT
TRBJ2-6,18,TRBD2,NA,TRBV10-3,CATRGLAGGFSGANVLTF,TGTGCCACCCGGGGACTAGCGGGAGGATTCTCTGGGGCCAACGTCCTGACTTTC
TRBJ2-2,15,TRBD1,NA,TRBV28,CASSWDRGRTGELFF,TGTGCCAGCAGTTGGGACAGGGGGCGAACCGGGGAGCTGTTTTTT
TRBJ2-7,14,NA,NA,TRBV27,CASSPQGMSYEQYF,TGTGCCAGCAGTCCTCAGGGTATGTCCTACGAGCAGTACTTC
TRBJ2-2,16,NA,NA,TRBV4-2,CASSQGGRGDTGELFF,TGTGCCAGCAGCCAAGGAGGGAGGGGGGACACCGGGGAGCTGTTTTTT
TRBJ2-1,16,NA,once,TRBV5-1,CASSLLWLARHNEQFF,TGCGCCAGCAGCTTGCTGTGGCTAGCGCGCCACAATGAGCAGTTCTTC
TRBJ2-7,14,NA,NA,TRBV6-1,CASSERARGYEQYF,TGTGCCAGCAGTGAACGTGCACGGGGCTACGAGCAGTACTTC
TRBJ1-4,15,NA,NA,TRBV21-1,CASSKEDSANEKLFF,TGTGCCAGCAGCAAAGAGGACAGCGCTAATGAAAAACTGTTTTTT
TRBJ2-2,19,TRBD2,NA,TRBV7-3,CASSSRPSGLAGDTGELFF,TGTGCCAGCAGCTCCCGGCCCTCCGGACTAGCGGGAGACACCGGGGAGCTGTTTTTT
TRBJ2-6,16,NA,once,TRBV19,CASTDPGSPGANVLTF,TGTGCCAGTACCGACCCCGGGTCTCCTGGGGCCAACGTCCTGACTTTC
TRBJ1-2,13,NA,NA,TRBV5-4,CASSFASSSGYTF,TGTGCCAGCAGCTTCGCTAGCAGCTCTGGCTACACCTTC
TRBJ2-1,11,TRBD2,NA,TRBV25-1,CASSVSGEQFF,TGTGCCAGCAGTGTTAGCGGGGAGCAGTTCTTC
TRBJ2-7,14,NA,NA,TRBV4-1,CASSQFQASYEQYF,TGCGCCAGCAGCCAGTTCCAGGCCTCTTACGAGCAGTACTTC
TRBJ1-2,16,NA,NA,TRBV5-5,CASSLEQGAAYRGYTF,TGTGCCAGCAGCTTGGAACAGGGAGCGGCCTACCGGGGCTACACCTTC
TRBJ2-1,17,TRBD2,NA,TRBV28,CASRPLAGETAYNEQFF,TGTGCCAGCAGGCCCCTAGCGGGAGAAACCGCCTACAATGAGCAGTTCTTC
TRBJ1-1,12,NA,NA,TRBV27,CASSLLGQQAFF,TGTGCCAGCAGTTTATTGGGCCAGCAAGCTTTCTTT
TRBJ1-1,13,NA,NA,TRBV5-1,CASSDTTGSKAFF,TGCGCCAGCAGCGATACCACAGGGAGTAAAGCTTTCTTT
TRBJ2-7,15,TRBD2,NA,TRBV5-1,CASSFNSGTTYEQYF,TGCGCCAGCAGCTTTAATAGCGGGACTACGTACGAGCAGTACTTC
TRBJ2-3,15,TRBD2,NA,TRBV4-2,CASSQRLADTDTQYF,TGTGCCAGCAGCCAAAGACTAGCGGACACAGATACGCAGTATTTT
TRBJ2-3,17,TRBD1,NA,TRBV7-8,CASSLSIGTGNTDTQYF,TGTGCCAGCAGCTTAAGTATAGGGACAGGGAATACCGATACGCAGTATTTT
TRBJ2-3,14,NA,NA,TRBV29-1,CSVAGSASTDTQYF,TGCAGCGTTGCGGGATCGGCTAGCACAGATACGCAGTATTTT
TRBJ2-3,14,TRBD2,NA,TRBV27,CASSQRTSGSGWYF,TGTGCCAGCAGTCAAAGGACTAGCGGGAGTGGTTGGTATTTT
TRBJ2-7,16,NA,NA,TRBV4-2,CASSQARQGRAYEQYF,TGTGCCAGCAGCCAAGCCCGACAGGGGAGGGCCTACGAGCAGTACTTC
TRBJ2-2,16,TRBD2,once,TRBV3-1/TRBV3-2,CASSQTSGRRPGELFF,TGTGCCAGCAGCCAAACTAGCGGGAGAAGGCCCGGGGAGCTGTTTTTT
TRBJ2-4,14,NA,NA,TRBV4-2,CASSQVLSPTIQYF,TGTGCCAGCAGCCAAGTCCTGAGTCCCACTATTCAGTACTTC
TRBJ2-3,13,TRBD2,NA,TRBV30,CAWRAGVSDTQYF,TGTGCCTGGCGTGCGGGAGTCTCAGATACGCAGTATTTT
TRBJ2-2,15,NA,NA,TRBV11-3,CASSSLAGNTGELFF,TGTGCCAGCAGCTCCCTGGCGGGGAACACCGGGGAGCTGTTTTTT
TRBJ2-1,13,NA,NA,TRBV7-8,CASSRQSRGPEFF,TGTGCCAGCAGCCGACAATCGCGGGGGCCGGAGTTCTTC
TRBJ2-1,16,NA,NA,TRBV4-2,CASSQDYSSTYNEQFF,TGTGCCAGCAGCCAAGATTACTCCTCAACCTACAATGAGCAGTTCTTC
TRBJ2-3,13,NA,NA,TRBV19,CATSRTITDTQYF,TGTGCCACTTCGAGGACTATCACAGATACGCAGTATTTT
TRBJ2-7,17,TRBD1,NA,TRBV6-2/TRBV6-3,CASSYWGGGTGSYEQYF,TGTGCCAGCAGTTACTGGGGTGGCGGGACAGGATCCTACGAGCAGTACTTC
TRBJ1-3,15,TRBD1,NA,TRBV6-5,CASSYPGTEGNTIYF,TGTGCCAGCAGTTACCCCGGGACAGAAGGAAACACCATATATTTT
TRBJ2-6,18,NA,NA,TRBV28,CASSPSGGGRSGANVLTF,TGTGCCAGCAGCCCCAGTGGGGGCGGTCGCAGTGGGGCCAACGTCCTGACTTTC
TRBJ1-2,13,TRBD1,NA,TRBV28,CASSLGQNYGYTF,TGTGCCAGCAGTTTGGGACAGAACTATGGCTACACCTTC
TRBJ1-1,17,TRBD1,NA,TRBV15,CATSRDIGQAVNTEAFF,TGTGCCACCAGCAGAGACATCGGACAGGCCGTGAACACTGAAGCTTTCTTT
TRBJ2-7,14,NA,NA,TRBV5-4,CASSPRLGPYEQYF,TGTGCCAGCAGCCCTAGACTGGGGCCCTACGAGCAGTACTTC
TRBJ1-2,13,NA,NA,TRBV2,CASSVSSSYGYTF,TGTGCCAGCAGTGTGAGTTCTTCGTATGGCTACACCTTC
TRBJ2-2,16,TRBD2,NA,TRBV9,CASSSPSGRGTGELFF,TGTGCCAGCAGCTCCCCTAGCGGGAGGGGGACCGGGGAGCTGTTTTTT
TRBJ1-3,15,NA,NA,TRBV6-5,CASTQSWGRGNTIYF,TGTGCCAGCACCCAAAGTTGGGGCAGGGGAAACACCATATATTTT
TRBJ1-2,15,TRBD1,NA,TRBV4-1,CASSQPGQGNYGYTF,TGCGCCAGCAGCCAGCCGGGACAGGGAAACTATGGCTACACCTTC
TRBJ2-3,15,NA,NA,TRBV2,CASRSALAGTDTQYF,TGTGCCAGCAGAAGTGCCCTAGCTGGCACAGATACGCAGTATTTT
TRBJ2-3,12,NA,NA,TRBV28,CASSPPENTQYF,TGTGCCAGCAGTCCACCTGAGAATACGCAGTATTTT
TRBJ2-7,14,NA,NA,TRBV28,CASRRAGATDEQYF,TGTGCCAGCAGGCGGGCAGGGGCAACGGACGAGCAGTACTTC
TRBJ2-3,12,NA,NA,TRBV28,CASTAGTDTQYF,TGTGCCAGCACCGCCGGGACAGATACGCAGTATTTT
TRBJ1-5,16,TRBD1,few,TRBV4-1,CASSQGDSGSNQPQHF,TGCGCCAGCAGCCAGGGGGACAGTGGGAGCAATCAGCCCCAGCATTTT
TRBJ2-6,15,NA,NA,TRBV7-9,CASSPSVAGANVLTF,TGTGCCAGCAGCCCTAGTGTTGCTGGGGCCAACGTCCTGACTTTC
TRBJ2-5,12,NA,NA,TRBV12-3/TRBV12-4,CASSPGTQTQYF,TGTGCCAGCAGTCCCGGGACTCAGACCCAGTACTTC
TRBJ2-1,15,NA,NA,TRBV7-8,CASSLAGASYNEQFF,TGTGCCAGCAGCTTAGCGGGGGCTTCCTACAATGAGCAGTTCTTC
TRBJ2-1,14,TRBD2,NA,TRBV7-2,CASSLQRESLEQFF,TGTGCCAGCAGCTTACAGCGGGAGTCCCTTGAGCAGTTCTTC
TRBJ2-7,11,NA,few,TRBV25-1,CASRRSYEQYF,TGTGCCAGCAGACGGTCCTACGAGCAGTACTTC
TRBJ1-4,12,NA,NA,TRBV28,CASGLTNEKLFF,TGTGCCAGCGGCTTAACTAATGAAAAACTGTTTTTT
TRBJ1-2,16,NA,NA,TRBV28,CASSFVFRTNYYGYTF,TGTGCCAGCAGTTTTGTCTTTAGGACTAACTACTATGGCTACACCTTC
TRBJ1-1,19,TRBD1,NA,TRBV6-1,CASSERFGTGIPPNTEAFF,TGTGCCAGCAGTGAACGTTTCGGGACAGGAATACCCCCGAACACTGAAGCTTTCTTT
TRBJ2-1,15,TRBD2,once,TRBV7-8,CASSARTSGNNEQFF,TGTGCCAGCAGCGCCAGGACTAGCGGCAACAATGAGCAGTTCTTC
TRBJ1-1,14,TRBD1,NA,TRBV9,CASSPPTGWTEAFF,TGTGCCAGCAGCCCACCGACAGGGTGGACTGAAGCTTTCTTT
TRBJ2-3,15,TRBD1,few,TRBV7-2,CASSSGGQGTDTQYF,TGTGCCAGCAGCTCAGGGGGACAGGGCACAGATACGCAGTATTTT
TRBJ2-5,17,NA,NA,TRBV28,CASSFYPAGAAGETQYF,TGTGCCAGCAGTTTCTACCCGGCGGGGGCAGCTGGCGAGACCCAGTACTTC